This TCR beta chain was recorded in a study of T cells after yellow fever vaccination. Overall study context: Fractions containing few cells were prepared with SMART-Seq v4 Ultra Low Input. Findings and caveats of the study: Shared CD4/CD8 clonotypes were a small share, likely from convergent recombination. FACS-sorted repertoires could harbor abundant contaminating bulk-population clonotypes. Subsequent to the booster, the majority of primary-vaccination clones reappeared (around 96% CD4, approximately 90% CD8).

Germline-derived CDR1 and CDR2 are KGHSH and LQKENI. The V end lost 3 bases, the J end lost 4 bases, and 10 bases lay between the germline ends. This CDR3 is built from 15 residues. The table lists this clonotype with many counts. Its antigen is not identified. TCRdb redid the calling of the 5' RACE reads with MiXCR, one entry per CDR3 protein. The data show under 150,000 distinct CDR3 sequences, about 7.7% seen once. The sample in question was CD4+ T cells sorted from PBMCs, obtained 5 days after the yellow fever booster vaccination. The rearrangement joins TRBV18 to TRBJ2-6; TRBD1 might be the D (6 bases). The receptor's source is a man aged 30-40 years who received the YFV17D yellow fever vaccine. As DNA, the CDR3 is TGTGCCAGCTCACCGGGGGCGACCGGGGCCAACGTCCTGACTTTC. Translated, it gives CASSPGATGANVLTF.